This is a list of T cell receptor beta chains from one sample in a study of T cells in Graves' hyperthyroidism and ophthalmopathy. Using its own MiXCR run on the multiplex PCR reads, TCRdb lists one record per CDR3 protein. The sample includes more than 35,000 distinct CDR3 sequences, 49% seen only once; the top ten take around 32%. Sequenced: peripheral blood or thyroid tissue (not recorded which). All receptors come from a woman aged 45-59 years with Graves' hyperthyroidism. CDR3s include the opening cysteine and the closing phenylalanine or tryptophan. A D gene is named only where the DNA matches it firmly. Only some rows state a clone size, as once, few, many or a class for expanded clones.

14 many TRBJ2-7 TRBV3-1 NA CASSQWLTTYEQYF TGTGCCAGCAGCCAATGGCTGACGACCTACGAGCAGTACTTC
14 NA TRBJ1-2 TRBV7-8 NA CASSLTFRTDGYTF TGTGCCAGCAGCTTAACCTTCAGGACAGACGGCTACACCTTC
15 few TRBJ2-2 TRBV28 TRBD2 CASSFFGEGTGELFF TGTGCCAGCAGTTTTTTTGGGGAGGGGACCGGGGAGCTGTTTTTT
12 NA TRBJ1-4 TRBV10-2 NA CASSQSSEELFF TGCGCCAGCAGCCAATCAAGTGAAGAACTGTTTTTT
13 many TRBJ2-7 TRBV19 TRBD1 CASSYRQGYEQYF TGTGCCAGTAGTTATCGACAGGGTTACGAGCAGTACTTC
15 NA TRBJ2-7 TRBV20-1 TRBD2 CSARSGSSGNYEQYF TGCAGTGCTAGAAGTGGGTCTAGCGGGAACTACGAGCAGTACTTC
14 NA TRBJ1-2 TRBV7-2 TRBD1 CASSLGQGGEGYTF TGTGCCAGCAGCCTGGGACAGGGGGGAGAGGGCTACACCTTC
13 few TRBJ2-3 TRBV3-1 NA CASSQPDTDTQYF TGTGCCAGCAGCCAACCCGACACAGATACGCAGTATTTT
13 many TRBJ2-7 TRBV7-2 NA CASSYRISYEQYF TGTGCCAGCAGCTACCGTATCTCCTACGAGCAGTACTTC
14 NA TRBJ1-2 TRBV6-5 TRBD1 CASSRDRGSYGYTF TGTGCCAGCAGTCGGGACAGGGGATCGTATGGCTACACCTTC
15 once TRBJ2-7 TRBV7-9 NA CANSPDLRTPYEQYF TGTGCCAACAGCCCTGATTTGCGAACCCCCTACGAGCAGTACTTC
13 many TRBJ1-2 TRBV11-2 NA CASSDGTNYGYTF TGTGCCAGCAGCGACGGGACCAACTATGGCTACACCTTC
11 many TRBJ2-5 TRBV28 NA CASSRQETQYF TGTGCCAGCAGTCGACAAGAGACCCAGTACTTC
15 NA TRBJ2-2 TRBV7-8 NA CANSLLAYNTGELFF TGTGCCAACAGTCTATTAGCGTATAACACCGGGGAGCTGTTTTTT
12 NA TRBJ1-3 TRBV10-3 TRBD1 CATVDRGNTIYF TGTGCCACAGTGGACAGGGGAAACACCATATATTTT
15 many TRBJ2-7 TRBV20-1 NA CSAVRYSLFSYEQYF TGCAGTGCTGTACGTTACAGTCTCTTCTCCTACGAGCAGTACTTC
13 many TRBJ2-2 TRBV10-3 NA CAISEGNTGELFF TGTGCCATCAGTGAAGGCAACACCGGGGAGCTGTTTTTT
21 NA TRBJ1-1 TRBV7-4 NA CASSFYICSASTDRVNTEAFF NA
13 once TRBJ2-2 TRBV11-2 NA CASSLGPTRELSF TGTGCCAGCAGCTTAGGACCCACCCGGGAGCTGTCTTTT
15 many TRBJ1-4 TRBV7-2 TRBD1 CASSTQGGTNEKLFF TGTGCCAGCAGCACACAGGGGGGAACTAATGAAAAACTGTTTTTT
15 many TRBJ2-2 TRBV7-2 NA CASSLANLGPGELFF TGTGCCAGCAGCTTAGCGAACCTGGGACCCGGGGAGCTGTTTTTT
16 many TRBJ2-5 TRBV7-2 NA CASSLNMAGTKETQYF TGTGCCAGCAGCTTAAATATGGCAGGCACTAAAGAGACCCAGTACTTC
14 medium-sized TRBJ2-5 TRBV10-3 TRBD2 CAIRDGAGGETQYF TGTGCCATCAGAGACGGAGCGGGAGGAGAGACCCAGTACTTC
18 NA TRBJ1-4 TRBV10-3 NA CAISGEGVHTTTNEKLFF TGTGCCATCAGTGGCGAGGGTGTCCACACCACAACTAATGAAAAACTGTTTTTT
12 few TRBJ1-4 TRBV3-1 NA CASLGINEKLFF TGTGCCAGCTTGGGGATTAATGAAAAACTGTTTTTT
13 many TRBJ2-5 TRBV24-1 TRBD1 CATTRGQQETQYF TGTGCCACCACGAGGGGGCAGCAAGAGACCCAGTACTTC
11 NA TRBJ1-5 TRBV29-1 NA CSVDVNQPQHF TGCAGCGTGGACGTCAATCAGCCCCAGCATTTT
13 NA TRBJ2-7 TRBV20-1 TRBD1 CSATDRGRYEQYF TGCAGTGCTACAGACAGGGGTCGGTACGAGCAGTACTTC
15 NA TRBJ2-5 TRBV9 NA CAGSVGGTTQETQYF TGTGCCGGCAGCGTAGGAGGAACCACCCAAGAGACCCAGTACTTC
13 many TRBJ1-2 TRBV7-2 TRBD1 CASSSDRAYGYTF TGTGCCAGCAGCTCGGACAGGGCCTATGGCTACACCTTC
15 many TRBJ2-5 TRBV28 TRBD1 CASSSPGQGVETQYF TGTGCCAGCAGCTCTCCGGGACAGGGGGTTGAGACCCAGTACTTC
16 many TRBJ1-6 TRBV4-1 NA CASSPQRNSGTPPLHF TGCGCCAGCAGCCCCCAAAGGAACTCCGGGACACCACCCCTCCACTTT
13 NA TRBJ2-3 TRBV10-2 NA CASRDLHTDTQCF TGCGCCAGTCGGGACTTACACACAGATACGCAGTGTTTT
13 NA TRBJ2-7 TRBV7-9 TRBD2 CASSIAGGHEQYF TGTGCCAGCAGCATAGCGGGAGGGCACGAGCAGTACTTC
15 many TRBJ2-3 TRBV4-1 NA CASSPDRLGADTQYF TGCGCCAGCAGCCCCGACAGGTTAGGAGCAGATACGCAGTATTTT
13 NA TRBJ1-5 TRBV20-1 NA CSPKRESNQPQHF TGCAGTCCTAAACGAGAATCCAATCAGCCCCAGCATTTT
14 many TRBJ1-6 TRBV3-1 NA CASSQGRLLLPLHF TGTGCCAGCAGCCAAGGAAGGCTCCTTCTACCCCTCCACTTT
14 many TRBJ2-7 TRBV6-1 NA CATRPGTASYEQYF TGTGCCACACGGCCCGGGACGGCCTCCTACGAGCAGTACTTC
14 NA TRBJ2-5 TRBV2 TRBD2 CARPGTSGLETQYF TGTGCTAGGCCCGGGACTAGCGGCCTAGAGACCCAGTACTTC
11 NA TRBJ2-2 TRBV7-2 NA CASSVAGEPSF TGTGCCAGCTCAGTCGCCGGGGAGCCGTCTTTT
14 once TRBJ2-7 TRBV15 NA CATRRTAATYEQYF TGTGCCACCAGGAGGACAGCGGCAACCTACGAGCAGTACTTC
16 few TRBJ2-3 TRBV6-2/TRBV6-3 NA CASSYTWSSQADTQYF TGTGCCAGCAGTTACACCTGGTCCTCCCAGGCGGATACGCAGTATTTT
12 NA TRBJ2-5 TRBV7-9 TRBD1 CASRGQGETQYF TGTGCCAGCAGAGGACAGGGAGAGACCCAGTACTTC
14 many TRBJ2-5 TRBV3-1 NA CASSERGLQETQYF TGTGCCAGCAGCGAGAGAGGTTTACAAGAGACCCAGTACTTC
12 many TRBJ1-2 TRBV19 NA CASRGGAYGYTF TGTGCCAGTAGAGGAGGGGCGTATGGCTACACCTTC
13 NA TRBJ2-7 TRBV10-3 NA CAFSEASSYEQYF TGTGCCTTCAGTGAAGCCAGTTCCTACGAGCAGTACTTC
15 NA TRBJ2-7 TRBV20-1 TRBD2 CSAIAGTSGNYEQYF TGCAGTGCTATTGCCGGGACTAGCGGGAACTACGAGCAGTACTTC
15 few TRBJ2-7 TRBV7-8 TRBD1 CASSFRTGITYEQYF TGTGCCAGCAGCTTCCGGACAGGGATAACCTACGAGCAGTACTTC
16 large TRBJ2-7 TRBV20-1 TRBD2 CSAIAGTSGRSYEQYF TGCAGTGCTATTGCCGGGACTAGCGGGAGGTCCTACGAGCAGTACTTC
15 once TRBJ1-1 TRBV12-3/TRBV12-4 NA CASSFMRTGNTEAFF TGTGCCAGCAGTTTCATGAGGACGGGGAACACTGAAGCTTTCTTT
17 many TRBJ2-3 TRBV5-8 TRBD2 CASSFGGSGSSTDTQYF TGTGCCAGCAGCTTCGGGGGGTCGGGCTCCTCCACAGATACGCAGTATTTT
14 many TRBJ2-2 TRBV20-1 TRBD1 CSAWRDRLTGELFF TGCAGTGCGTGGCGGGACAGGTTGACCGGGGAGCTGTTTTTT
14 many TRBJ2-5 TRBV14 NA CASSQDGAKETQYF TGTGCCAGCAGCCAAGATGGGGCTAAAGAGACCCAGTACTTC